This is a list of T cell receptor beta chains from one sample in a study of T cell repertoires in cytomegalovirus infection. In TCRdb, the reads were re-called with MiXCR into one record per CDR3 protein. The profile shows 130,000 or so distinct CDR3 sequences, about 6% of them singletons. Material: PBMCs. The origin of the receptors is a human donor in good health (CMV status not recorded). Some clones in this sample may be carry-over from other donors' samples. The CDR3 runs from the conserved cysteine through the conserved F or W. Each record gives: J gene, D gene, clone size, V gene, CDR3 DNA, CDR3 protein. A D gene is named only where the DNA matches it firmly. Some rows have no size entry. The others give once, few or many, or a class for an expanded clone.

J gene: TRBJ2-3; D gene: TRBD1; clone size: many; V gene: TRBV20-1; CDR3 DNA: TGCAGTGCTAGAGATACAGGGGCCAGCACAGATACGCAGTATTTT; CDR3 protein: CSARDTGASTDTQYF
J gene: TRBJ1-1; D gene: -; clone size: many; V gene: TRBV7-3; CDR3 DNA: TGTGCCAGCAGCTACGCGAGCGCCGCCAACACTGAAGCTTTCTTT; CDR3 protein: CASSYASAANTEAFF
J gene: TRBJ2-7; D gene: -; clone size: many; V gene: TRBV20-1; CDR3 DNA: TGCAGTGCTAGTCTTGCAGGTGGTGGCTACGAGCAGTACTTC; CDR3 protein: CSASLAGGGYEQYF
J gene: TRBJ1-4; D gene: TRBD1; clone size: many; V gene: TRBV7-2; CDR3 DNA: TGTGCCAGCAGCTTGGGGACAGCCCTGAATGAAAAACTGTTTTTT; CDR3 protein: CASSLGTALNEKLFF
J gene: TRBJ2-5; D gene: TRBD1; clone size: many; V gene: TRBV7-2; CDR3 DNA: TGTGCCAGCAGCTTGGACAGGGGGCTTGCAGAGACCCAGTACTTC; CDR3 protein: CASSLDRGLAETQYF
J gene: TRBJ2-1; D gene: TRBD2; clone size: few; V gene: TRBV20-1; CDR3 DNA: TGCAGTGCTAGAGGGCGGGGGGGCCGGGTCAATGAGCAGTTCTTC; CDR3 protein: CSARGRGGRVNEQFF
J gene: TRBJ1-1; D gene: -; clone size: many; V gene: TRBV11-2; CDR3 DNA: TGTGCCAGCACGGGACACCTAGGGAACACTGAAGCTTTCTTT; CDR3 protein: CASTGHLGNTEAFF
J gene: TRBJ2-1; D gene: TRBD1; clone size: -; V gene: TRBV7-9; CDR3 DNA: TGTGCCAGCAGGGCAACAGGGGCCCCCAACTACAATGAGCAGTTCTTC; CDR3 protein: CASRATGAPNYNEQFF
J gene: TRBJ2-7; D gene: -; clone size: few; V gene: TRBV2; CDR3 DNA: TGTGCCAGCAGTGAACAGTCGAGGCCCCGAAAGCAGTACTTC; CDR3 protein: CASSEQSRPRKQYF
J gene: TRBJ2-5; D gene: -; clone size: many; V gene: TRBV7-7; CDR3 DNA: TGTGCCAGCAGCTTATACCATTACAGGGACCGGGATGGGAAAGAGACCCAGTACTTC; CDR3 protein: CASSLYHYRDRDGKETQYF
J gene: TRBJ2-7; D gene: -; clone size: many; V gene: TRBV28; CDR3 DNA: TGTGCCAGCAGACTTGACCAGGGGTTCTCCTACGAGCAGTACTTC; CDR3 protein: CASRLDQGFSYEQYF
J gene: TRBJ2-1; D gene: -; clone size: few; V gene: TRBV5-5; CDR3 DNA: TGTGCCAGCAGCTTGGGGGGACTCGCTGACTTCCACAATGAGCAGTTCTTC; CDR3 protein: CASSLGGLADFHNEQFF
J gene: TRBJ1-1; D gene: -; clone size: few; V gene: TRBV4-2; CDR3 DNA: TGTGCCAGCAGGGGGGGTCGGGGAGGTACTGAAGCTTTCTTT; CDR3 protein: CASRGGRGGTEAFF
J gene: TRBJ1-1; D gene: -; clone size: -; V gene: TRBV28; CDR3 DNA: TGTGCCACCGAATTGGGACATCCGAACACTGAAGCTTTCTTT; CDR3 protein: CATELGHPNTEAFF
J gene: TRBJ2-2; D gene: -; clone size: many; V gene: TRBV7-8; CDR3 DNA: TGTGCCAGCAGCTTATTCCGGAGGGCCCTCGGGGAGCTGTTTTTT; CDR3 protein: CASSLFRRALGELFF
J gene: TRBJ2-7; D gene: -; clone size: many; V gene: TRBV28; CDR3 DNA: TGTGCCAGCAGGCTAAGGGGCGACGAGCAGTACTTC; CDR3 protein: CASRLRGDEQYF
J gene: TRBJ1-1; D gene: -; clone size: many; V gene: TRBV20-1; CDR3 DNA: TGCAGTGCTATCGCTACAGGGAACACTGAAGCTTTCTTT; CDR3 protein: CSAIATGNTEAFF
J gene: TRBJ2-3; D gene: TRBD2; clone size: many; V gene: TRBV28; CDR3 DNA: TGTGCCAGCAGCAAGACTAGCCTAGACACAGATACGCAGTATTTT; CDR3 protein: CASSKTSLDTDTQYF
J gene: TRBJ2-1; D gene: TRBD2; clone size: many; V gene: TRBV18; CDR3 DNA: TGTGCCAGCTCAAGGGAGACTAGCGGGGGGGCTGGCGATGAGCAGTTCTTC; CDR3 protein: CASSRETSGGAGDEQFF
J gene: TRBJ1-2; D gene: -; clone size: -; V gene: TRBV23-1; CDR3 DNA: TGCGCCAGCAGTCCAGGGACGAATGGCTACACCTTC; CDR3 protein: CASSPGTNGYTF
J gene: TRBJ2-6; D gene: -; clone size: many; V gene: TRBV6-2/TRBV6-3; CDR3 DNA: TGTGCCAGCAGGCAGCAGGGGCCAGGGGCCAACGTCCTGACTTTC; CDR3 protein: CASRQQGPGANVLTF
J gene: TRBJ1-4; D gene: -; clone size: few; V gene: TRBV5-1; CDR3 DNA: TGCGCCAGCAGCCGGGAGGGGGTTAATGAAAAACTGTTTTTT; CDR3 protein: CASSREGVNEKLFF
J gene: TRBJ2-7; D gene: -; clone size: many; V gene: TRBV24-1; CDR3 DNA: TGTGCCACCAGTGATCCCTCCGGGAGAAACGAGCAGTACTTC; CDR3 protein: CATSDPSGRNEQYF
J gene: TRBJ2-5; D gene: -; clone size: -; V gene: TRBV7-2; CDR3 DNA: TGTGCCAGCAGCTTAGATGGGCGGTCCCAAGAGACCCAGTACTTC; CDR3 protein: CASSLDGRSQETQYF
J gene: TRBJ2-7; D gene: TRBD1; clone size: -; V gene: TRBV19; CDR3 DNA: TGTGCCAGCCAAAAGCGGACAGGTCTCTACGAGCAGTACTTC; CDR3 protein: CASQKRTGLYEQYF
J gene: TRBJ1-6; D gene: TRBD1; clone size: many; V gene: TRBV7-9; CDR3 DNA: TGTGCCAGCAGCCAATGGGGACAGGTTAATTCACCCCTCCACTTT; CDR3 protein: CASSQWGQVNSPLHF
J gene: TRBJ1-5; D gene: -; clone size: -; V gene: TRBV2; CDR3 DNA: TGTGCCAGCAGTGAAGACGGCCGCCAGGGTGGGGGAAGCAATCAGCCCCAGCATTTT; CDR3 protein: CASSEDGRQGGGSNQPQHF
J gene: TRBJ1-2; D gene: -; clone size: many; V gene: TRBV28; CDR3 DNA: TGTGCCAGCAGTGCCCAGAACTATGGCTACACCTTC; CDR3 protein: CASSAQNYGYTF
J gene: TRBJ1-2; D gene: -; clone size: many; V gene: TRBV7-2; CDR3 DNA: TGTGCCAGCAGCTTAGGTCTTGAACGCGGGCGAAACTATGGCTACACCTTC; CDR3 protein: CASSLGLERGRNYGYTF
J gene: TRBJ1-1; D gene: -; clone size: few; V gene: TRBV6-5; CDR3 DNA: TGTGCCAGCAGAAAAAACAGGGCAGGAAACACTGAAGCTTTCTTT; CDR3 protein: CASRKNRAGNTEAFF
J gene: TRBJ2-3; D gene: TRBD2; clone size: many; V gene: TRBV29-1; CDR3 DNA: TGCAGCGTTGAAGGGGTACTAGCGGGGGGGCCTGGAGATACGCAGTATTTT; CDR3 protein: CSVEGVLAGGPGDTQYF
J gene: TRBJ2-1; D gene: TRBD2; clone size: few; V gene: TRBV6-2/TRBV6-3; CDR3 DNA: TGTGCCAGCGGCACCCCGGGACTAGCGGGGAAGGATGAGCAGTTCTTC; CDR3 protein: CASGTPGLAGKDEQFF
J gene: TRBJ2-1; D gene: TRBD1; clone size: medium-sized; V gene: TRBV7-2; CDR3 DNA: TGTGCCAGCAGCCCGGGACAGAAAAACAAAGGCGATGAGCAGTTCTTC; CDR3 protein: CASSPGQKNKGDEQFF
J gene: TRBJ2-7; D gene: TRBD2; clone size: many; V gene: TRBV5-1; CDR3 DNA: TGCGCCAGCAGCTTGAGCGTCGAGCTAGCGGGGCGCGAGCAGTACTTC; CDR3 protein: CASSLSVELAGREQYF
J gene: TRBJ1-2; D gene: -; clone size: few; V gene: TRBV6-2/TRBV6-3; CDR3 DNA: TGTGCCAGCAGTCCTGGACAGTACTATGGCTACACCTTC; CDR3 protein: CASSPGQYYGYTF
J gene: TRBJ2-1; D gene: TRBD2; clone size: many; V gene: TRBV5-1; CDR3 DNA: TGCGCCAGTGGGATCAGCGGGGGGACGAATGAGCAGTTCTTC; CDR3 protein: CASGISGGTNEQFF
J gene: TRBJ1-2; D gene: -; clone size: many; V gene: TRBV7-2; CDR3 DNA: TGTGCCAGCACCCCAGACAGGAACTATGGCTACACCTTC; CDR3 protein: CASTPDRNYGYTF
J gene: TRBJ1-1; D gene: -; clone size: many; V gene: TRBV19; CDR3 DNA: TGTGCCAGTAGTCCCCTAGGGCTTACCAAAGCTTTCTTT; CDR3 protein: CASSPLGLTKAFF
J gene: TRBJ2-3; D gene: -; clone size: many; V gene: TRBV7-2; CDR3 DNA: TGTGCCAGCAGCTTACCTAGCCGGGGCCCAGATACGCAGTATTTT; CDR3 protein: CASSLPSRGPDTQYF
J gene: TRBJ1-4; D gene: TRBD1; clone size: many; V gene: TRBV7-2; CDR3 DNA: TGTGCCAGCAGCTCCCGGATAGGGACAGGGAATGAAAAACTGTTTTTT; CDR3 protein: CASSSRIGTGNEKLFF
J gene: TRBJ2-3; D gene: TRBD2; clone size: many; V gene: TRBV12-3/TRBV12-4; CDR3 DNA: TGTGCCAGCACCGGGACTAGGGGCACAGATACGCAGTATTTT; CDR3 protein: CASTGTRGTDTQYF
J gene: TRBJ1-1; D gene: -; clone size: many; V gene: TRBV11-2; CDR3 DNA: TGTGCCAGCAGCCCCAGCTTTCGGGAAGCTTTCTTT; CDR3 protein: CASSPSFREAFF
J gene: TRBJ1-5; D gene: TRBD1; clone size: many; V gene: TRBV6-6; CDR3 DNA: TGTGCCAGCAGTTACTCGATGCAGGGGGCGGGTGAGCCCCAGCATTTT; CDR3 protein: CASSYSMQGAGEPQHF
J gene: TRBJ1-2; D gene: TRBD1; clone size: many; V gene: TRBV25-1; CDR3 DNA: TGTGCCAGCAGCCGACAGGGGGCAAGAAGTGGCTACACCTTC; CDR3 protein: CASSRQGARSGYTF
J gene: TRBJ2-3; D gene: -; clone size: few; V gene: TRBV4-1; CDR3 DNA: TGCGCCAGCAGCCCGTACGGGGGATCAGATACGCAGTATTTT; CDR3 protein: CASSPYGGSDTQYF
J gene: TRBJ2-1; D gene: -; clone size: few; V gene: TRBV4-1; CDR3 DNA: TGCGCCAGCAGCCAAGAGAGCTTCAGCTCCTACAATGAGCAGTTCTTC; CDR3 protein: CASSQESFSSYNEQFF
J gene: TRBJ2-1; D gene: -; clone size: many; V gene: TRBV29-1; CDR3 DNA: TGCAGCGTTTTAGAGGGATACAATGAGCAGTTCTTC; CDR3 protein: CSVLEGYNEQFF
J gene: TRBJ2-5; D gene: TRBD2; clone size: many; V gene: TRBV7-2; CDR3 DNA: TGTGCCAGCAGCAATAGCGGGGGGCTCCCCAGGACCCAGTACTTC; CDR3 protein: CASSNSGGLPRTQYF
J gene: TRBJ1-2; D gene: -; clone size: many; V gene: TRBV7-2; CDR3 DNA: TGTGCCAGCACCCTCGACTTAGCTGGCTACACCTTC; CDR3 protein: CASTLDLAGYTF
J gene: TRBJ2-1; D gene: -; clone size: -; V gene: TRBV20-1; CDR3 DNA: TGCAGTGCGATACTAGGCTCCTACAATGAGCAGTTCTTC; CDR3 protein: CSAILGSYNEQFF
J gene: TRBJ1-4; D gene: -; clone size: many; V gene: TRBV4-3; CDR3 DNA: TGCGCCAGCAGCCAAGATAACGGGGGTGCTAATGAAAAACTGTTTTTT; CDR3 protein: CASSQDNGGANEKLFF
J gene: TRBJ1-5; D gene: -; clone size: many; V gene: TRBV19; CDR3 DNA: TGTGCCAGCCTCGGGGGGTTCAATCAGCCCCAGCATTTT; CDR3 protein: CASLGGFNQPQHF
J gene: TRBJ2-7; D gene: -; clone size: few; V gene: TRBV4-2; CDR3 DNA: TGTGCCAGCAGCCAAGGGGTAGCGGTCGGCTACGAGCAGTACTTC; CDR3 protein: CASSQGVAVGYEQYF
J gene: TRBJ1-5; D gene: -; clone size: many; V gene: TRBV19; CDR3 DNA: TGTGCCTCCCGGAGGGAGGACCGAATGGATCAGCCCCAGCATTTT; CDR3 protein: CASRREDRMDQPQHF
J gene: TRBJ1-5; D gene: -; clone size: many; V gene: TRBV10-3; CDR3 DNA: TGTGCCATCAGCCTGTCGACAGGCCAGCCCCAGCATTTT; CDR3 protein: CAISLSTGQPQHF
J gene: TRBJ1-2; D gene: -; clone size: many; V gene: TRBV6-2/TRBV6-3; CDR3 DNA: TGTGCCAGCAGTTTGCAGGGTTCGGAAGGCTACACCTTC; CDR3 protein: CASSLQGSEGYTF
J gene: TRBJ2-1; D gene: TRBD2; clone size: -; V gene: TRBV20-1; CDR3 DNA: TGCAGTGCTAGAGACCCGGGGGGGGCGCGAAATGAGCAGTTCTTC; CDR3 protein: CSARDPGGARNEQFF
J gene: TRBJ2-5; D gene: -; clone size: many; V gene: TRBV20-1; CDR3 DNA: TGCAGTGCCTTGTTGGGACTCGGTCAAGAGACCCAGTACTTC; CDR3 protein: CSALLGLGQETQYF
J gene: TRBJ2-1; D gene: TRBD2; clone size: -; V gene: TRBV10-3; CDR3 DNA: TGTGCCATCATGGGGACTAGCGGGGGAAAAACGAACTACAATGAGCAGTTCTTC; CDR3 protein: CAIMGTSGGKTNYNEQFF